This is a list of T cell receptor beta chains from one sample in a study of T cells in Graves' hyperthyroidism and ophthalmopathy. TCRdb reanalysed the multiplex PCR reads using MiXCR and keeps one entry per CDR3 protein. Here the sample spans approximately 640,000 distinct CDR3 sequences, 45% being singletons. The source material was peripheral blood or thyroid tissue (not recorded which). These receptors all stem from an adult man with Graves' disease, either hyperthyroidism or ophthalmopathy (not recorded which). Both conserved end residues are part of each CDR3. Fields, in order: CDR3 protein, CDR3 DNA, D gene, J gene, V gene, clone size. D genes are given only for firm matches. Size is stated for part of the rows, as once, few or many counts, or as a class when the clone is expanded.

cdr3_aa: CAGSFPDREPLDWYEQYF
cdr3_nt: TGTGCCGGCAGCTTCCCCGACAGGGAGCCGCTGGACTGGTACGAGCAGTACTTC
d_call: TRBD1
j_call: TRBJ2-7
v_call: TRBV7-8
clone_size: .

cdr3_aa: CASSLWMTDTEAFF
cdr3_nt: TGTGCCAGCAGCTTATGGATGACTGACACTGAAGCTTTCTTT
d_call: .
j_call: TRBJ1-1
v_call: TRBV7-2
clone_size: few

cdr3_aa: CSVATVLIDEQYF
cdr3_nt: TGCAGCGTCGCGACAGTCCTAATCGACGAGCAGTACTTC
d_call: .
j_call: TRBJ2-7
v_call: TRBV29-1
clone_size: once

cdr3_aa: CASMDRPINGYTF
cdr3_nt: TGTGCCAGCATGGACAGACCAATAAATGGCTACACCTTC
d_call: .
j_call: TRBJ1-2
v_call: TRBV2
clone_size: .

cdr3_aa: CSVRQLGQGDGYTF
cdr3_nt: TGCAGCGTTCGACAGCTCGGACAGGGAGACGGCTACACCTTC
d_call: TRBD1
j_call: TRBJ1-2
v_call: TRBV29-1
clone_size: .

cdr3_aa: CASSQADISYEQYF
cdr3_nt: TGTGCCAGCAGTCAAGCGGACATTTCCTACGAGCAGTACTTC
d_call: .
j_call: TRBJ2-7
v_call: TRBV12-3/TRBV12-4
clone_size: few

cdr3_aa: CSASAWGGGAKEQYF
cdr3_nt: TGCAGTGCTAGTGCGTGGGGCGGGGGCGCGAAGGAGCAGTACTTC
d_call: .
j_call: TRBJ2-7
v_call: TRBV20-1
clone_size: .

cdr3_aa: CASSLERSPPPLKSGQIYTEAFF
cdr3_nt: TGTGCCAGCAGCTTAGAACGTTCTCCCCCCCCCCTTAAATCAGGGCAAATATACACTGAAGCTTTCTTT
d_call: .
j_call: TRBJ1-1
v_call: TRBV7-2
clone_size: few

cdr3_aa: CASSPLTGGAFF
cdr3_nt: TGTGCCAGCAGTCCCCTGACAGGGGGAGCTTTCTTT
d_call: TRBD1
j_call: TRBJ1-1
v_call: TRBV28
clone_size: .

cdr3_aa: CSEGTSYEQYF
cdr3_nt: TGCAGCGAGGGGACCTCCTACGAGCAGTACTTC
d_call: .
j_call: TRBJ2-7
v_call: TRBV29-1
clone_size: .

cdr3_aa: CASSYSYRDRATETQYF
cdr3_nt: TGTGCCAGCAGTTACTCGTACCGGGACAGGGCGACAGAGACCCAGTACTTC
d_call: TRBD1
j_call: TRBJ2-5
v_call: TRBV11-1
clone_size: .

cdr3_aa: CSAGRTGELFF
cdr3_nt: TGCAGTGCGGGGCGGACCGGGGAGCTGTTTTTT
d_call: .
j_call: TRBJ2-2
v_call: TRBV20-1
clone_size: few

cdr3_aa: CSARDPGNEAFF
cdr3_nt: TGCAGTGCTAGAGATCCGGGTAATGAAGCTTTCTTT
d_call: .
j_call: TRBJ1-1
v_call: TRBV20-1
clone_size: many

cdr3_aa: CASSRPPTGQNEAFF
cdr3_nt: TGTGCCAGCAGTCGACCCCCGACAGGGCAGAATGAAGCTTTCTTT
d_call: TRBD1
j_call: TRBJ1-1
v_call: TRBV2
clone_size: .

cdr3_aa: CSVEGRESSYEQYF
cdr3_nt: TGCAGCGTTGAGGGACGGGAGTCCTCCTACGAGCAGTACTTC
d_call: .
j_call: TRBJ2-7
v_call: TRBV29-1
clone_size: .

cdr3_aa: CASSSGGTETQYF
cdr3_nt: TGTGCCAGCAGTTCTGGGGGAACCGAGACCCAGTACTTC
d_call: .
j_call: TRBJ2-5
v_call: TRBV7-9
clone_size: .

cdr3_aa: CSAFYRERGYF
cdr3_nt: TGCAGTGCTTTCTACAGGGAAAGAGGGTACTTC
d_call: .
j_call: TRBJ2-7
v_call: TRBV20-1
clone_size: many

cdr3_aa: CSVTGQGAESYTF
cdr3_nt: TGCAGCGTCACGGGACAGGGGGCAGAAAGCTACACCTTC
d_call: TRBD1
j_call: TRBJ1-2
v_call: TRBV29-1
clone_size: .

cdr3_aa: CSARGGTGVGQPQHF
cdr3_nt: TGCAGTGCTAGAGGAGGGACCGGGGTGGGGCAGCCCCAGCATTTT
d_call: .
j_call: TRBJ1-5
v_call: TRBV20-1
clone_size: many

cdr3_aa: CASKSGTFQETQYF
cdr3_nt: TGTGCCTCTAAATCCGGGACGTTTCAAGAGACCCAGTACTTC
d_call: .
j_call: TRBJ2-5
v_call: TRBV25-1
clone_size: .

cdr3_aa: CAISESGGFSNQPQHF
cdr3_nt: TGTGCCATCAGTGAGTCGGGGGGGTTTAGCAATCAGCCCCAGCATTTT
d_call: .
j_call: TRBJ1-5
v_call: TRBV2
clone_size: .

cdr3_aa: CSVEGPGPYEQYF
cdr3_nt: TGCAGCGTTGAAGGTCCGGGCCCCTACGAGCAGTACTTC
d_call: .
j_call: TRBJ2-7
v_call: TRBV29-1
clone_size: many

cdr3_aa: CAISNHRDRGRAYEQYF
cdr3_nt: TGTGCCATCAGTAATCATCGGGACAGGGGAAGGGCCTACGAGCAGTACTTC
d_call: TRBD1
j_call: TRBJ2-7
v_call: TRBV10-3
clone_size: .

cdr3_aa: CASKAGGTAYEQYF
cdr3_nt: TGCGCCAGCAAGGCGGGGGGCACCGCCTACGAGCAGTACTTC
d_call: TRBD2
j_call: TRBJ2-7
v_call: TRBV10-2
clone_size: .

cdr3_aa: CSVRDRGLFQPQHF
cdr3_nt: TGCAGCGTACGGGACAGGGGGCTTTTTCAGCCCCAGCATTTT
d_call: TRBD1
j_call: TRBJ1-5
v_call: TRBV29-1
clone_size: many

cdr3_aa: CSARDRSFNEKLFF
cdr3_nt: TGCAGTGCTAGGGACAGATCCTTTAATGAAAAACTGTTTTTT
d_call: .
j_call: TRBJ1-4
v_call: TRBV20-1
clone_size: few

cdr3_aa: CASKGARNEQYF
cdr3_nt: TGTGCCAGCAAGGGAGCCCGCAACGAGCAGTACTTC
d_call: .
j_call: TRBJ2-7
v_call: TRBV2
clone_size: .

cdr3_aa: CSVETGGMNTEAFF
cdr3_nt: TGCAGCGTTGAAACAGGGGGCATGAACACTGAAGCTTTCTTT
d_call: TRBD1
j_call: TRBJ1-1
v_call: TRBV29-1
clone_size: many

cdr3_aa: CSARGGQGTYEQYF
cdr3_nt: TGCAGTGCTAGGGGAGGACAGGGGACCTACGAGCAGTACTTC
d_call: TRBD1
j_call: TRBJ2-7
v_call: TRBV20-1
clone_size: many

cdr3_aa: CASVEVTGIPGNTIYF
cdr3_nt: TGTGCCAGCGTTGAAGTGACGGGGATCCCTGGAAACACCATATATTTT
d_call: .
j_call: TRBJ1-3
v_call: TRBV25-1
clone_size: .

cdr3_aa: CASSARGTVTQHF
cdr3_nt: TGTGCCAGCAGTGCGCGGGGGACGGTGACCCAGCATTTT
d_call: .
j_call: TRBJ1-5
v_call: TRBV2
clone_size: .

cdr3_aa: CATSRDRGPAGANVLTF
cdr3_nt: TGTGCCACCAGCAGAGATAGAGGGCCCGCGGGGGCCAACGTCCTGACTTTC
d_call: .
j_call: TRBJ2-6
v_call: TRBV15
clone_size: .

cdr3_aa: CASSLGLPGLGGNTIYF
cdr3_nt: TGTGCCAGCAGCTTGGGGTTACCGGGGCTTGGCGGAAACACCATATATTTT
d_call: .
j_call: TRBJ1-3
v_call: TRBV7-2
clone_size: .

cdr3_aa: CASTLTGGGYGYTF
cdr3_nt: TGTGCCAGCACCCTGACAGGGGGCGGCTATGGCTACACCTTC
d_call: TRBD1
j_call: TRBJ1-2
v_call: TRBV2
clone_size: .

cdr3_aa: CSVAGGQYTEKLFF
cdr3_nt: TGCAGCGTTGCTGGCGGACAATACACTGAAAAACTGTTTTTT
d_call: .
j_call: TRBJ1-4
v_call: TRBV29-1
clone_size: .

cdr3_aa: CSARVGVGQETQYF
cdr3_nt: TGCAGTGCTAGAGTGGGGGTGGGGCAAGAGACCCAGTACTTC
d_call: .
j_call: TRBJ2-5
v_call: TRBV20-1
clone_size: .

cdr3_aa: CSAPSFTGNTEAFF
cdr3_nt: TGCAGTGCTCCTTCCTTCACAGGGAACACTGAAGCTTTCTTT
d_call: .
j_call: TRBJ1-1
v_call: TRBV20-1
clone_size: .

cdr3_aa: CSARVTGGMAHEQYF
cdr3_nt: TGCAGTGCTAGAGTAACAGGGGGCATGGCTCACGAGCAGTACTTC
d_call: TRBD1
j_call: TRBJ2-7
v_call: TRBV20-1
clone_size: few

cdr3_aa: CSANQDRGRGETQYF
cdr3_nt: TGCAGTGCTAACCAAGATCGGGGGAGGGGCGAGACCCAGTACTTC
d_call: TRBD2
j_call: TRBJ2-5
v_call: TRBV20-1
clone_size: .

cdr3_aa: CASSWTGGDDSPLHF
cdr3_nt: TGTGCCAGCAGCTGGACAGGGGGCGATGATTCACCCCTCCACTTT
d_call: TRBD1
j_call: TRBJ1-6
v_call: TRBV7-9
clone_size: many

cdr3_aa: CSAGPSGQVEKLFF
cdr3_nt: TGCAGTGCTGGCCCCTCGGGGCAGGTTGAAAAACTGTTTTTT
d_call: .
j_call: TRBJ1-4
v_call: TRBV20-1
clone_size: .

cdr3_aa: CASSWDWETQYF
cdr3_nt: TGTGCCAGCAGCTGGGATTGGGAGACCCAGTACTTC
d_call: .
j_call: TRBJ2-5
v_call: TRBV7-9
clone_size: many

cdr3_aa: CASSSGYSGANVLTF
cdr3_nt: TGTGCCAGCAGTTCAGGGTACTCTGGGGCCAACGTCCTGACTTTC
d_call: .
j_call: TRBJ2-6
v_call: TRBV2
clone_size: few

cdr3_aa: CSARKGVGVNQPQHF
cdr3_nt: TGCAGTGCTAGAAAAGGGGTAGGTGTCAATCAGCCCCAGCATTTT
d_call: .
j_call: TRBJ1-5
v_call: TRBV20-1
clone_size: .